This TCR beta chain was sequenced for a study of T-cell reconstitution after alpha-beta-depleted transplantation in children. V was pared by 4 bases and J by 3 bases, with 14 bases of the junction left unmatched. Looked up from germline, CDR1 is MGHDK and CDR2 is SYGVNS. This CDR3 has 20 amino acids. This clonotype was found many times. Library preparation (for TCRbeta) was performed with unique molecular identifiers. From the PCR reads, TCRdb called clonotypes with MiXCR, one entry per CDR3 protein. Found here are approximately 250,000 distinct CDR3 sequences, around 9.7% of them singletons; the top ten hold 5.1%.

The sequencing used PBMCs from the stem cell graft donor, collected from the stem cell graft. The V gene is TRBV25-1, the J gene TRBJ2-1; 14 bases fit TRBD2. The clonotype comes from a human donor who donated a stem cell graft to a child with SCID. CDR3 loop: CASSATPGLAGDGNYNEQFF. The DNA for the CDR3 is TGTGCCAGCAGTGCCACTCCGGGACTAGCGGGGGATGGGAACTACAATGAGCAGTTCTTC.